What follows are 12 T cell receptor beta chains derived from one specimen sequenced in a study of blood T cell repertoires in COVID-19. TCRdb's copy holds only in-frame clones and misses some; the assay was immunoSEQ multiplex PCR. This sample yields roughly 170,000 clones, of which around 85% are seen a single time; about 5.3% belongs to the top ten. The sequenced sample was PBMCs or T cells enriched from blood (not recorded which). These receptors were taken from a woman in her 40s with acute COVID-19.

The chain links TRBV28 to TRBJ2-2, with D possibly TRBD1 on 7 matching bases. CDR3 length: 20 residues. Trimming cost V 6 bases and J 1 base, with 27 bases left between them. The germline CDR1 and CDR2 sequences are MDHEN and SYDVKM. The DNA for the CDR3 is TGTGCCAGCAGCCCAGCGACAGGGAGGTTGGGAGTGGGGAACACCGGGGAGCTGTTTTTT. It encodes CASSPATGRLGVGNTGELFF.

The chain joins TRBV2 to TRBJ2-5, with TRBD1 matching 10 bases. The CDR3 loop spans 15 amino acids. The V and J ends lost 4 bases and 5 bases, in that order; junction bases with no gene match: 7. CDR1 is SNHLY, CDR2 FYNNEI, per germline. The CDR3 DNA reads TGTGCCAGCAGTGCCGACAGGGGGCGCCACGAGACCCAGTACTTC. Translation: CASSADRGRHETQYF.

V gene TRBV9 combines with J gene TRBJ2-3, with 7 bases matching TRBD2. CDR1 and CDR2 (germline): SGDLS, YYNGEE. The V gene end was trimmed by 2 bases and the J gene end by 2 bases; junction bases not matched to a gene: 2. This CDR3 region has 14 residues. The CDR3 sequence is CASSVRGNTDTQYF. The DNA for the CDR3 is TGTGCCAGCAGCGTGCGGGGGAACACAGATACGCAGTATTTT.

This chain uses TRBV7-3 with TRBJ2-7; possible D gene TRBD2, 6 bases. The V end lost 2 bases, the J end lost 0 bases, and 26 bases lay between the germline ends. Germline-derived CDR1 and CDR2 are SGHTA and FQGTGA. CDR3 length: 20 amino acids. The CDR3 loop reads CASSLREVGSGAGVSYEQYF. CDR3 nucleotides: TGTGCCAGCAGCTTACGTGAAGTCGGCTCGGGAGCGGGTGTCTCCTACGAGCAGTACTTC.

The rearrangement joins TRBV5-1 to TRBJ2-2; D call uncertain. This CDR3 region has 15 residues. V lost 0 bases, J lost 0 bases, and 6 bases lay in between. In germline, CDR1 is SGHRS, CDR2 YFSETQ. Here the CDR3 DNA reads TGCGCCAGCAGCTTGGCTGGGCCGAACACCGGGGAGCTGTTTTTT. Protein product: CASSLAGPNTGELFF.

The table lists this clone with a few counts. The J gene is TRBJ1-2, the V gene TRBV10-3, with TRBD1 matching over 9 bases. The germline V gene encodes CDR1 ENHRY and CDR2 SYGVKD. The V segment lost 10 bases and the J segment 0 bases; nucleotides outside the gene matches: 6. This CDR3 has 14 residues. The chain's CDR3 is CATKGTGTNYGYTF. In DNA, the CDR3 is TGTGCCACAAAGGGGACAGGGACTAACTATGGCTACACCTTC.

J is TRBJ2-4 and V is TRBV23-1; D may be TRBD2 (5 bases). TRBV23-1 is an ORF for which the function is uncertain. The CDR3 contains 19 residues. V lost 4 bases and J 0 bases, leaving 22 bases between the germline ends. The CDR3: CASSRSRGEPELAKNIQYF. CDR3 in DNA: TGCGCCAGCAGTCGTTCCCGGGGTGAGCCGGAGTTAGCCAAAAACATTCAGTACTTC.

The DNA of the CDR3 is TGTGCCAGCAGTTTTCCTAGCGGGAGGGACAATGAGCAGTTCTTC. Translated: CASSFPSGRDNEQFF. The chain carries TRBV27 and TRBJ2-1; the match to TRBD2 covers 12 bases. The CDR3 loop spans 15 amino acids. In germline, CDR1 is MNHEY, CDR2 SMNVEV (reference sequence). V dropped 3 bases and J dropped 5; count of bases not matched to a gene: 2.

The CDR3 spells CASGSAGGRETQYF. The DNA of the CDR3 is TGTGCCAGTGGGTCGGCGGGAGGTCGAGAGACCCAGTACTTC. V is TRBV19 and J is TRBJ2-5, with 8 bases identical to TRBD2. V lost 8 bases, J lost 4 bases, and 9 bases stayed unmatched. Germline V CDR1 and CDR2: LNHDA, SQIVND (reference sequence). CDR3 length equals 14 residues.

The rearrangement links TRBV21-1 to TRBJ2-7; the table's D gene call, TRBD2, was not cross checked with the DNA. TRBV21-1 is shown as a pseudogene. The CDR3 runs to 9 residues. CDR3 loop: CASLGEQYV. Here the CDR3 DNA reads TGTGCCAGCCTCGGCGAGCAGTACGTC.

On this clone: Other nucleotide sequences in the sample specify the same CDR3. The rearrangement uses TRBV7-2 and TRBJ2-3, with D possibly matching TRBD2 (5 bases). V was clipped by 1 base and J by 1 base, with 12 bases between them. CDR1 is SGHTA and CDR2 is FQGNSA in the germline V gene. This CDR3 is 16 amino acids long. This CDR3 reads CASSLGLAGGTDTQYF. CDR3 in DNA: TGTGCCAGCAGCTTAGGTTTGGCGGGTGGCACAGATACGCAGTATTTT.

This clone was counted a few times. This chain joins TRBV4-1 and TRBJ1-6; 8 bases are shared with TRBD1. V was pared by 5 bases and J by 7 bases, with 10 bases of the junction left unmatched. Germline V gene sequence: CDR1 MGHRA, CDR2 YSYEKL. This CDR3 is 16 amino acids long. The CDR3 here is CASSFQLRDRNSPLHF. Here the CDR3 DNA reads TGCGCCAGCAGCTTTCAACTCCGGGACAGGAATTCACCCCTCCACTTT.